Here is one T cell receptor beta chain with its context. There are 13 residues in the CDR3. Germline CDR1 WNHNN, CDR2 SYGVQD (reference sequence). Trimming removed 0 bases at V and 0 bases at J, with 2 bases between. Generated by immunoSEQ multiplex PCR, the TCRdb table keeps only in-frame clones and is missing some. The sample lists about 62,000 clones, around 77% occurring once. The data are from a study of radiotherapy plus CTLA-4 blockade in lung cancer. The J gene is TRBJ1-1, the V gene TRBV10-1; the D is unclear. Specimen: peripheral blood, collected from a patient treated with radiotherapy plus ipilimumab. The source of this sequence is a human donor with non-small cell lung cancer who had a complete response to radiotherapy plus ipilimumab. In DNA form, the CDR3 reads TGCGCCAGCAGTGAGTCCTTGAACACTGAAGCTTTCTTT. Translation: CASSESLNTEAFF.